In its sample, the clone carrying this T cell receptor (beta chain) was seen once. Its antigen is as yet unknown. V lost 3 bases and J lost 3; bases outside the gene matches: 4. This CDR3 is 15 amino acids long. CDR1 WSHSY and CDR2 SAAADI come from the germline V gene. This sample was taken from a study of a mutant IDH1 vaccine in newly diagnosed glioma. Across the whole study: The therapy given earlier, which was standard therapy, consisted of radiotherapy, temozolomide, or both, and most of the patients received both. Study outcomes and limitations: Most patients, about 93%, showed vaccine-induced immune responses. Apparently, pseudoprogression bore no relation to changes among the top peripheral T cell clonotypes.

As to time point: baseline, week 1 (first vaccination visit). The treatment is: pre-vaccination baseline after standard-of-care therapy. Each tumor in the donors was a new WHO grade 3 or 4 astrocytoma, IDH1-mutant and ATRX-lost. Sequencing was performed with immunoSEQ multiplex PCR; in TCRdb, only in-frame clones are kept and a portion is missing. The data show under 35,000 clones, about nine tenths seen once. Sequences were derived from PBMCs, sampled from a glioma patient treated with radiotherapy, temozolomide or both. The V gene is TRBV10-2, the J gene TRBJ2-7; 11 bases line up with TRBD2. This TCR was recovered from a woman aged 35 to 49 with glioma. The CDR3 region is CASSESGLADYEQYF. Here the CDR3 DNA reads TGCGCCAGCAGTGAATCGGGACTAGCGGACTACGAGCAGTACTTC.